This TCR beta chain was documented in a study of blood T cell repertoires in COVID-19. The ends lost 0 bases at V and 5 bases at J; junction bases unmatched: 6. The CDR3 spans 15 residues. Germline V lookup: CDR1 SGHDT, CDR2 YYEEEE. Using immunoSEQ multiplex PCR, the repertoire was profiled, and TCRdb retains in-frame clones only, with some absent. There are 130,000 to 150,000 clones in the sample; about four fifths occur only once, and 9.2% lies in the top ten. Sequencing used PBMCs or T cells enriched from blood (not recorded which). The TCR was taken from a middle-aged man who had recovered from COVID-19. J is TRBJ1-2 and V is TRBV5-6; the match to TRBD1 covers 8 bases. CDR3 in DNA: TGTGCCAGCAGCTTGGGTGGGACAGGCGATTATGGCTACACCTTC. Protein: CASSLGGTGDYGYTF.